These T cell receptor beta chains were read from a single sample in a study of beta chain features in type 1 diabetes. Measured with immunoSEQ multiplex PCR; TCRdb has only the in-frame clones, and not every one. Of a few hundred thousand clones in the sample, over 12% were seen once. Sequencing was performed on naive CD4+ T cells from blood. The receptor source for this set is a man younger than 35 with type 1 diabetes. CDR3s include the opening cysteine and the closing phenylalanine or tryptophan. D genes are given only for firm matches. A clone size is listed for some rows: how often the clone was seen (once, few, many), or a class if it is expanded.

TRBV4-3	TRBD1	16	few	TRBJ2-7	CASSQVDRGLSYEQYF	TGCGCCAGCAGCCAAGTTGACAGGGGGCTCTCCTACGAGCAGTACTTC
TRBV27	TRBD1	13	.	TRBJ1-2	CASSLYRQGDYTF	TGTGCCAGCAGTTTATACCGACAGGGGGACTACACCTTC
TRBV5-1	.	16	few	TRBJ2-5	CASSLVVGGRQETQYF	TGCGCCAGCAGCTTGGTAGTGGGGGGACGACAAGAGACCCAGTACTTC
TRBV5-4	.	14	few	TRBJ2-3	CASSLAGSTDTQYF	TGTGCCAGCAGCTTGGCAGGGTCCACAGATACGCAGTATTTT
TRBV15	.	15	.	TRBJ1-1	CATSTLTYEVTEAFF	TGTGCCACCAGCACACTAACCTATGAAGTCACTGAAGCTTTCTTT
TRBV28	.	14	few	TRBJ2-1	CASSLSGSYNEQFF	TGTGCCAGCAGTTTATCGGGGTCCTACAATGAGCAGTTCTTC
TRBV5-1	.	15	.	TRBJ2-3	CASSLGQLSTDTQYF	TGCGCCAGCAGCTTGGGACAGCTTAGCACAGATACGCAGTATTTT
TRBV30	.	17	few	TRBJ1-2	CAWSVQGLNSFFYGYTF	TGTGCCTGGAGTGTTCAGGGGCTTAACTCCTTTTTTTATGGCTACACCTTC
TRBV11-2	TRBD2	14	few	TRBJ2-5	CASSNLAGGLDQYF	TGTGCCAGCAGCAATCTAGCGGGGGGGCTGGACCAGTACTTC
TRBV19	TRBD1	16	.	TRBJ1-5	CASSMGTGWPWQPQHF	TGTGCCAGTAGTATGGGGACAGGGTGGCCGTGGCAGCCCCAGCATTTT
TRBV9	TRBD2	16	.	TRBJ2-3	CASSVDPAGGTDTQYF	TGTGCCAGCAGCGTAGACCCAGCGGGGGGAACAGATACGCAGTATTTT
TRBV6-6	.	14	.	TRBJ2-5	CASSQQGGGETQYF	TGTGCCAGCAGTCAACAGGGGGGGGGAGAGACCCAGTACTTC
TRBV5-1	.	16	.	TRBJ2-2	CASSLNEVRVTEELFF	TGCGCCAGCAGCTTGAACGAGGTTAGAGTGACCGAGGAGCTGTTTTTT
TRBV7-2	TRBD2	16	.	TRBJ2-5	CASSPTWRGGSETQYF	TGTGCCAGCAGCCCCACCTGGCGGGGGGGCTCTGAGACCCAGTACTTC
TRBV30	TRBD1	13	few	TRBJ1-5	CAWSGQGVQPQHF	TGTGCCTGGAGTGGACAGGGCGTCCAGCCCCAGCATTTT
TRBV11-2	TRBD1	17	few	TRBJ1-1	CASSPAGVLGQGAGAFF	TGTGCCAGCAGCCCCGCGGGCGTTTTGGGACAGGGGGCTGGGGCTTTCTTT
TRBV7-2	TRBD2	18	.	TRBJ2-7	CASSFAPPTSGSGVEQYF	TGTGCCAGCAGCTTCGCACCACCTACTAGCGGGAGCGGAGTCGAGCAGTACTTC
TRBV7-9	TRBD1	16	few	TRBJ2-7	CASNDGQGFHPYEQYF	TGTGCCAGCAACGACGGACAGGGTTTCCATCCCTACGAGCAGTACTTC
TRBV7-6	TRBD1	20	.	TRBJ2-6	CASSFRQGQGAGSGANVLTF	TGTGCCAGCAGCTTCAGGCAGGGACAGGGGGCAGGGTCTGGGGCCAACGTCCTGACTTTC
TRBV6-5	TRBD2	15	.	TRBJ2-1	CASSEGTSGRAEQFF	TGTGCCAGCAGCGAGGGGACTAGCGGGAGGGCGGAGCAGTTCTTC
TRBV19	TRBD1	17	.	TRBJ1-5	CASSPIGTALGNQPQHF	TGTGCCAGTAGTCCTATCGGGACAGCTTTGGGCAATCAGCCCCAGCATTTT
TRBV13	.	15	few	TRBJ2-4	CASSLGGLAKNIQYF	TGTGCCAGCAGCTTGGGGGGGCTTGCCAAAAACATTCAGTACTTC
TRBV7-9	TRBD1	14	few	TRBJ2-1	CASSPTGTYNEQFF	TGTGCCAGCAGCCCGACAGGGACCTACAATGAGCAGTTCTTC
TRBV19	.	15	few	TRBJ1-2	CASSRNGGEGYGYTF	TGTGCCAGTAGCCGGAACGGCGGGGAGGGCTATGGCTACACCTTC
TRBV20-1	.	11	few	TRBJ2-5	CSASNGPSEYF	TGCAGTGCTAGCAACGGTCCCTCGGAGTACTTC
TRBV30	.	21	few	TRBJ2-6	CAWSVLVREAGINSGANVLTF	TGTGCCTGGAGTGTATTAGTCCGTGAGGCGGGGATAAACTCTGGGGCCAACGTCCTGACTTTC
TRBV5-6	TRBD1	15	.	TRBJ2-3	CASSSRDRGTDTQYF	TGTGCCAGCAGCTCCCGGGACAGAGGCACAGATACGCAGTATTTT
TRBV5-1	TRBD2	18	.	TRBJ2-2	CASSAPYTSGGAPGELFF	TGCGCCAGCAGCGCTCCGTACACTAGCGGGGGCGCTCCAGGGGAGCTGTTTTTT
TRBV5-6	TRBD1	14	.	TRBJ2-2	CASSDRALFGELFF	TGTGCCAGTTCGGACAGGGCTTTGTTCGGGGAGCTGTTTTTT
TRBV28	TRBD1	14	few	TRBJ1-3	CASSSGGPGNTIYF	TGTGCCAGCAGCTCAGGGGGACCTGGAAACACCATATATTTT
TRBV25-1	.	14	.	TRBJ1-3	CASTQTGSGNTIYF	TGTGCCAGCACCCAAACAGGGTCTGGAAACACCATATATTTT
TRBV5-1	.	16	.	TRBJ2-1	CASSEDGIYGYNEQFF	TGCGCCAGCAGCGAGGACGGGATCTACGGGTACAATGAGCAGTTCTTC
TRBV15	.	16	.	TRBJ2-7	CATSRGGGGNSYEQYF	TGTGCCACCAGCAGAGGAGGCGGGGGCAACTCCTACGAGCAGTACTTC
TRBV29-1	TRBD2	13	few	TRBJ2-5	CSGGLADQETQYF	TGCAGCGGGGGACTAGCGGATCAAGAGACCCAGTACTTC
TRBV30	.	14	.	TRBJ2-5	CASRDWGPTETQYF	TGTGCCTCCCGGGACTGGGGACCTACGGAGACCCAGTACTTC
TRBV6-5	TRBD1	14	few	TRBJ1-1	CASSYRTGKAEAFF	TGTGCCAGCAGTTACCGGACAGGGAAGGCTGAAGCTTTCTTT
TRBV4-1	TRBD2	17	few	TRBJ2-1	CASSQSALAGGYNEQFF	TGCGCCAGCAGCCAATCGGCTCTAGCGGGGGGCTACAATGAGCAGTTCTTC
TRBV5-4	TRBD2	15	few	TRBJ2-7	CASSRGLADPYEQYF	TGTGCCAGCAGCCGAGGACTAGCGGACCCCTACGAGCAGTACTTC
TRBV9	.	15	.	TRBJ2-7	CASSEKLGRHYEQYF	TGTGCCAGCAGCGAAAAGTTGGGGCGCCACTACGAGCAGTACTTC
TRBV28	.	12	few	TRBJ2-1	CASSLLHNEQFF	TGTGCCAGCAGTTTACTACACAATGAGCAGTTCTTC
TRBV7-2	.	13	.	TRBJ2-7	CASSTSWTYEQYF	TGTGCCAGCAGTACTAGCTGGACCTACGAGCAGTACTTC